Presented here are 26 T cell receptor beta chains from one specimen sequenced in a study of shared clonotypes between healthy human individuals. Sequencing was performed with immunoSEQ multiplex PCR; in TCRdb, only in-frame clones are kept and a portion is missing. The table records a few million clones, approximately 92% of them present only once. The sequenced sample was naive CD4+ T cells sorted from blood. Noted subset: CD45RA+ positively selected. The receptors derive from a man aged 18 to 29 in good health.

The chain couples TRBV25-1 to TRBJ2-2; 7 bases fit TRBD1. After removal of 8 bases from V and 5 bases from J, the junction contained 5 bases not matched to a gene. The CDR3 extends over 13 amino acids. The germline gives CDR1 MGHDK, CDR2 SYGVNS. In DNA form, the CDR3 reads TGTGCCAGCCGGCAACAGGGGACCGGGGAGCTGTTTTTT. As protein: CASRQQGTGELFF.

The chain joins TRBV19 to TRBJ2-6, with D perhaps being TRBD1 or TRBD2 (5 bases each). The CDR3 length is 16 residues. The V end was cut by 4 bases, the J end by 0 bases, with 10 bases between. The germline CDR1 and CDR2 sequences are LNHDA and SQIVND (reference sequence). The CDR3 nucleotides are TGTGCCAGTAGTAAGGGACGGCTCTCTGGGGCCAACGTCCTGACTTTC. Translating gives CASSKGRLSGANVLTF.

V usage is TRBV5-1 and J usage is TRBJ2-7; 8 bases are a match to TRBD1. Germline V gene data show CDR1 as SGHRS and CDR2 as YFSETQ. Trimming at V came to 5 bases and at J to 2 bases, leaving 6 bases not matched to a gene. This CDR3 is built from 14 residues. As DNA, the CDR3 is TGCGCCAGCAGTTATCAGGGGGCGCCCTACGAGCAGTACTTC. The encoded protein is CASSYQGAPYEQYF.

The chain employs TRBV2 and TRBJ1-1, with TRBD1 identical over 9 bases. The CDR3 covers 15 residues. Losses at the gene ends were 5 bases for V and 8 bases for J; bases not matched to a gene: 12. Germline V CDR1 and CDR2: SNHLY, FYNNEI. The CDR3 is CASSRPGTGKSEAFF. Written as DNA, the CDR3 is TGTGCCAGCAGTCGTCCCGGGACAGGGAAGTCCGAAGCTTTCTTT.

The chain employs TRBV7-9 and TRBJ2-7, with TRBD1 as a possible D gene (6 bases). Trimming took 2 bases from V and 0 from J, leaving 8 bases between them. The CDR3 is made up of 14 amino acids. Germline CDR1 reads SEHNR; CDR2 reads FQNEAQ (reference sequence). This chain's CDR3 is CASSLTTGSYEQYF. The CDR3 coding sequence is TGTGCCAGCAGCTTAACGACAGGCTCCTACGAGCAGTACTTC.

The gene calls are TRBV6-1 and TRBJ1-5; D is perhaps TRBD1 (5 bases). The germline CDR1 and CDR2 sequences are MNHNS and SASEGT. This CDR3 is built from 16 residues. The V end was cut by 1 base, the J end by 4 bases, with 14 bases between. The CDR3 DNA reads as TGTGCCAGCAGTGAAGGGTCAGGGCCCCAGAATCAGCCCCAGCATTTT. It is translated as CASSEGSGPQNQPQHF.

This chain uses TRBV7-3 with TRBJ2-3; D may be TRBD2 (5 bases). This CDR3 is 14 amino acids long. V was shortened by 2 bases and J by 6 bases, with 12 bases between the two germline ends. CDR1 and CDR2 from the germline V gene are SGHTA and FQGTGA. DNA of the CDR3: TGTGCCAGCAGCTTAGCGGGCCCCAAGGATACGCAGTATTTT. Translation gives CASSLAGPKDTQYF.

The chain carries TRBV29-1 and TRBJ2-5; 10 bases map to TRBD1. V lost 5 bases to trimming and J lost 1 base; unmatched junction nucleotides: 1. CDR3 length: 13 residues. Germline loops: CDR1 SQVTM, CDR2 ANQGSEA. As DNA, the CDR3 is TGCAGCGTTCGACAGGGGGCCCAAGAGACCCAGTACTTC. This encodes CSVRQGAQETQYF.

The V gene is TRBV5-1, the J gene TRBJ1-1; D possibly corresponds to TRBD1 (6 bases). Germline V gives CDR1 SGHRS, CDR2 YFSETQ. This CDR3 comprises 14 residues. The germline V and J ends were trimmed by 4 bases and 3 bases, with 13 bases remaining between them. CDR3 sequence: CASSTSTGDTEAFF. The CDR3 bases are TGCGCCAGCAGCACCTCGACAGGCGACACTGAAGCTTTCTTT. Looking up the rest from reference TRBV5-1 and TRBJ1-1 gives the full variable domain: KAGVTQTPRYLIKTRGQQVTLSCSPISGHRSVSWYQQTPGQGLQFLFEYFSETQRNKGNFPGRFSGRQFSNSRSEMNVSTLELGDSALYLCASSTSTGDTEAFFGQGTRLTVV.

The chain carries TRBV2 and TRBJ1-4, with D tentatively TRBD1 (5 bases). Germline loops: CDR1 SNHLY, CDR2 FYNNEI. V lost 5 bases to trimming and J lost 2 bases, with 12 bases between them. The CDR3 is 15 amino acids. This chain's CDR3 is CASSFGDGTNEKLFF. The CDR3 nucleotides read TGTGCCAGCAGTTTTGGGGACGGGACTAATGAAAAACTGTTTTTT.

About this clone itself: At the DNA level, this CDR3 is encoded by other sequences in the same sample as well. The gene calls are TRBV7-9 and TRBJ2-7; 12 bases align to TRBD1. Germline V gives CDR1 SEHNR, CDR2 FQNEAQ (reference sequence). Unmatched junction bases numbered 3, after V lost 5 bases and J lost 4 bases. The CDR3 runs 14 residues. CDR3 in DNA: TGTGCCAGCAGCCTGGGACAGGGGGCGTACGAGCAGTACTTC. Protein: CASSLGQGAYEQYF.

The genes are TRBV28 and TRBJ2-7, with TRBD1 matching 11 bases. The CDR3 contains 14 residues. The V segment lost 6 bases and the J segment 1 base; nucleotides outside the gene matches: 2. CDR1 is MDHEN, CDR2 SYDVKM, per germline. The CDR3 is CASRGQGASYEQYF. Written as DNA, the CDR3 is TGTGCCAGCAGAGGACAGGGGGCTTCCTACGAGCAGTACTTC.

The chain recombines TRBV10-3 with TRBJ2-1, with D possibly TRBD1 on 7 matching bases. From germline, CDR1 is ENHRY and CDR2 SYGVKD. The CDR3 runs to 14 residues. V dropped 2 bases and J dropped 10 bases, with 15 bases sitting between them. In nucleotides, the CDR3 is TGTGCCATCAGTGAGACTCCAGGGGGACTCGAGCAGTTCTTC. Its translation is CAISETPGGLEQFF.

This chain joins TRBV7-6 and TRBJ1-3; no clear D gene. This CDR3 is 15 amino acids long. Looked up from germline, CDR1 is SGHVS and CDR2 is FNYEAQ. V shed 2 bases and J shed 3 bases, with 11 bases lying between them. CDR3 in amino acids: CASSLNPGNGNTIYF. As DNA, the CDR3 is TGTGCCAGCAGCTTAAATCCGGGGAATGGAAACACCATATATTTT.

This rearrangement joins TRBV4-1 to TRBJ2-7; D is unresolved. Trimming took off 1 base at V and 7 bases at J, with 11 bases between the two ends. Germline V lookup: CDR1 MGHRA, CDR2 YSYEKL. The CDR3 spans 13 residues. The CDR3 DNA is TGCGCCAGCAGCCAAGTTCCTCTGGAAGAGCAGTACTTC. Its protein product is CASSQVPLEEQYF.

The gene calls are TRBV30 and TRBJ2-5; TRBD1 matches 7 bases. The closer fit of TRBJ2-7 to the DNA end suggests the J call may be wrong. CDR1 is GTSNPN and CDR2 is SVGIG in the germline V gene (reference sequence). The CDR3 extends over 13 amino acids. The CDR3 here is CAWSGTGAYEQYF. The CDR3 nucleotides read TGTGCCTGGAGTGGGACAGGTGCCTACGAGCAGTACTTC.

The genes are TRBV7-9 and TRBJ1-2, with 7 bases identical to TRBD1. The germline gives CDR1 SEHNR, CDR2 FQNEAQ (reference sequence). The CDR3 has 14 amino acids. Germline trimming cut 4 bases from V and 5 bases from J; bases unmatched to any gene: 7. The CDR3 nucleotides read TGTGCCAGCAGCTGGGACAGTCCGAAGTATGGCTACACCTTC. Its translation is CASSWDSPKYGYTF.

The CDR3 here is CASSQRGTDEQYF. CDR3 coding DNA: TGTGCCAGCAGCCAACGCGGGACAGACGAGCAGTACTTC. The V gene is TRBV7-2, the J gene TRBJ2-7, with D tentatively TRBD1 (7 bases). The CDR3 length is 13 residues. Trimming removed 5 bases from V and 5 bases from J, with 13 bases in between. CDR1 and CDR2 (germline): SGHTA, FQGNSA. The variable domain in full, completed from reference TRBV7-2 and TRBJ2-7, reads GAGVSQSPSNKVTEKGKDVELRCDPISGHTALYWYRQSLGQGLEFLIYFQGNSAPDKSGLPSDRFSAERTGGSVSTLTIQRTQQEDSAVYLCASSQRGTDEQYFGPGTRLTVT.

The chain links TRBV4-1 to TRBJ2-1; 8 bases map to TRBD2. This CDR3 region has 17 residues. With V trimmed by 8 bases and J by 2 bases, 14 bases remained unmatched. Looked up from germline, CDR1 is MGHRA and CDR2 is YSYEKL. Written as DNA, the CDR3 is TGCGCCAGCTCTCGGGGGGGGCTAGCGGGTCCCTACAATGAGCAGTTCTTC. Translation gives CASSRGGLAGPYNEQFF.

A remark on this clone: The same CDR3 also results from other DNA sequences found in this sample. The gene calls are TRBV5-1 and TRBJ2-7, with D possibly TRBD1 on 6 matching bases. Per the germline V gene, CDR1 is SGHRS and CDR2 is YFSETQ. The germline V and J ends were trimmed by 4 bases and 0 bases, with 11 bases remaining between them. The CDR3 runs to 14 residues. The CDR3 loop is CASSTGTGSYEQYF. The CDR3, as DNA: TGCGCCAGCAGCACAGGGACGGGCTCCTACGAGCAGTACTTC.

With regard to this clone: This sample includes further DNA sequences coding for the same CDR3. The rearrangement uses TRBV6-5 and TRBJ2-3; D remains unclear. The CDR3 loop spans 13 amino acids. Germline CDR1 is MNHEY and CDR2 is SVGAGI. V was shortened by 2 bases and J by 6 bases, with 9 bases between the two germline ends. The CDR3 sequence: CASSYPGSDTQYF. For the CDR3, the DNA is TGTGCCAGCAGTTACCCTGGATCTGATACGCAGTATTTT.

V is TRBV14 and J is TRBJ2-2; D might be TRBD2 (5 bases). Germline V gene data show CDR1 as SGHDN and CDR2 as FVKESK. V was trimmed by 1 base and J by 0 bases, leaving 9 bases between them. The CDR3 contains 16 residues. CDR3 loop: CASSQVAGTNTGELFF. The DNA for the CDR3 is TGTGCCAGCAGCCAAGTTGCGGGTACGAACACCGGGGAGCTGTTTTTT.

This chain connects TRBV5-6 to TRBJ1-4; a possible D gene is TRBD1 (6 bases). Germline CDR1 SGHDT, CDR2 YYEEEE. The length of the CDR3 is 18 residues. The V end was cut by 2 bases, the J end by 0 bases, with 17 bases between. This chain's CDR3 is CASSFQHREKATNEKLFF. DNA of the CDR3: TGTGCCAGCAGCTTCCAACACAGGGAGAAGGCAACTAATGAAAAACTGTTTTTT.

This chain uses TRBV4-1 with TRBJ2-1; tentatively, D is TRBD2 (7 bases). Germline V gives CDR1 MGHRA, CDR2 YSYEKL. Trimming stripped 0 bases from V and 16 bases from J, with 19 bases between. CDR3 length equals 14 residues. Written as DNA, the CDR3 is TGCGCCAGCAGCCAAGATTTAAGGGGGGGGATGGTTTTCTTC. This translates into CASSQDLRGGMVFF.

The V gene is TRBV30, the J gene TRBJ1-1, with D tentatively TRBD1 (5 bases). The length of the CDR3 is 13 residues. V was shortened by 2 bases and J by 10 bases, with 17 bases between the two germline ends. CDR1 and CDR2 from the germline V gene are GTSNPN and SVGIG (reference sequence). In nucleotides, the CDR3 is TGTGCCTGGAGTAAGGGGATTCACCGGGCAGCTTTCTTT. It is translated as CAWSKGIHRAAFF.

The V gene is TRBV6-1, the J gene TRBJ1-2, with unresolved D. Germline lookup yields CDR1 MNHNS and CDR2 SASEGT. V dropped 0 bases and J dropped 4 bases, with 12 bases sitting between them. The CDR3 totals 15 residues. The CDR3, as DNA: TGTGCCAGCAGTGAAGCGGCGACATTCCGCTATGGCTACACCTTC. Translating gives CASSEAATFRYGYTF.